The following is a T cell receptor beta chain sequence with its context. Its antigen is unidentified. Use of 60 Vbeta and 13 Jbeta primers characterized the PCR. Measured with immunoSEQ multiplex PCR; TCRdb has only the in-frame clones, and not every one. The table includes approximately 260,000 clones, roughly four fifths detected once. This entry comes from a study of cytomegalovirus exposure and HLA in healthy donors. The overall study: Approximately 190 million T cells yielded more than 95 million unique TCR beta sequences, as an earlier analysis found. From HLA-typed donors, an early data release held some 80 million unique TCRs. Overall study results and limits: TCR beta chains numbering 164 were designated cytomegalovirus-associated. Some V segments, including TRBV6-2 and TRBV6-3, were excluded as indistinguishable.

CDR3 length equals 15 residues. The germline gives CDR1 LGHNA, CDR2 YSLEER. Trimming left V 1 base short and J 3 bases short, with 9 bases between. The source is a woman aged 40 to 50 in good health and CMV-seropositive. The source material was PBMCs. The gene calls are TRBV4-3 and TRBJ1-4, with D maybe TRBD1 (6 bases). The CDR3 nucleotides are TGCGCCAGCAGCCAAGTGGCAGGGGCTAATGAAAAACTGTTTTTT. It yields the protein CASSQVAGANEKLFF.